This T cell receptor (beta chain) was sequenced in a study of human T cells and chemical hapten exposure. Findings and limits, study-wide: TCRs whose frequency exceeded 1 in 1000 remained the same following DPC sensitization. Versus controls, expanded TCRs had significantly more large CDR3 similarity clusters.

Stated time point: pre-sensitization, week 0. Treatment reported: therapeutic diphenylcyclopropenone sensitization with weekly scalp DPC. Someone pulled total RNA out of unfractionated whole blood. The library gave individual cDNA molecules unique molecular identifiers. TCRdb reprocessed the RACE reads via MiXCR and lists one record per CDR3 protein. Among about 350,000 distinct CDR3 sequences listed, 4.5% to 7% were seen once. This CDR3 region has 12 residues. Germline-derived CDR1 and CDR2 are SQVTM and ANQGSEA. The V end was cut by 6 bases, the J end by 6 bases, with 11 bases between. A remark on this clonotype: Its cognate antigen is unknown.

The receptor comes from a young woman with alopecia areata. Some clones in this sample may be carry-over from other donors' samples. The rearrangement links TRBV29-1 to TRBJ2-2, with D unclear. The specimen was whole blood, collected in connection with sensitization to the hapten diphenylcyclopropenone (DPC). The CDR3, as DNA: TGCAGCGTGGCATCAGGCTCCGGGGAGCTGTTTTTT. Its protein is CSVASGSGELFF.